Following are 14 T cell receptor beta chains from one sample sequenced in a study of blood T cell repertoires in COVID-19. Clones were sequenced by immunoSEQ multiplex PCR, and TCRdb holds only the in-frame ones, with some missing. The sample includes 300,000 to 400,000 clones, roughly 85% of them seen just once. The sequencing input was PBMCs or T cells enriched from blood (not recorded which). The receptors originated from a woman aged 25-40 years who had been exposed to COVID-19.

The chain recombines TRBV18 with TRBJ2-5; D ambiguous. From germline, CDR1 is KGHSH and CDR2 LQKENI. V lost 3 bases and J lost 5, with 13 bases in between. CDR3 length: 14 residues. In DNA form, the CDR3 reads TGTGCCAGCTCACCCCTCCGGGTCGGGGAGACCCAGTACTTC. It is translated as CASSPLRVGETQYF.

About this clone: The germline gene is not matched at one end of the junction; a read error may be the cause. The chain is built from TRBV10-3 and TRBJ2-3; TRBD2 is a possible D gene (5 bases). There are 12 residues in the CDR3. Germline V gene sequence: CDR1 ENHRY, CDR2 SYGVKD. The CDR3, as DNA: TGTGCCGTCAGTGCGGGTTCAGATACGCAGTATTTT. Amino acid sequence: CAVSAGSDTQYF.

The J gene is TRBJ2-2, the V gene TRBV9; possible D gene TRBD1, 7 bases. V lost 3 bases, J lost 4 bases, and 13 bases lay in between. CDR1 and CDR2 from the germline V gene are SGDLS and YYNGEE. This CDR3 has 15 residues. As DNA, the CDR3 is TGTGCCAGCAGCGCCCAGGGGGGAATCACCGGGGAGCTGTTTTTT. Translating gives CASSAQGGITGELFF.

V usage is TRBV19 and J usage is TRBJ2-1; 7 positions agree with TRBD1. This CDR3 has 14 residues. The junction had 10 bases not matched to a gene; V was cut back by 7 bases and J by 7 bases. Germline V gives CDR1 LNHDA, CDR2 SQIVND (reference sequence). CDR3 amino acids: CASNSPGQRNEQFF. The CDR3 DNA is TGTGCCAGTAATTCACCGGGACAGCGTAATGAGCAGTTCTTC.

The J gene is TRBJ1-2, the V gene TRBV9, with D maybe TRBD1 (6 bases). Trimming took 0 bases from V and 0 from J, leaving 6 bases between them. Germline CDR1 reads SGDLS; CDR2 reads YYNGEE. This CDR3 spans 14 amino acids. CDR3 coding DNA: TGTGCCAGCAGCGTAGAGGGGGCTAACTATGGCTACACCTTC. It codes for CASSVEGANYGYTF.

The chain combines TRBV28 with TRBJ2-5; D gene unclear. CDR1 is MDHEN, CDR2 SYDVKM, per germline. This CDR3 region has 15 residues. V was cut by 4 bases and J by 1 base, with 13 bases left in between. The CDR3 region has the DNA TGTGCCAGCAGTTCACAGCAACCATCCCAAGAGACCCAGTACTTC. It yields the protein CASSSQQPSQETQYF.

The chain recombines TRBV19 with TRBJ2-5; tentatively, D is TRBD1 (6 bases). CDR3 length: 14 amino acids. Germline V CDR1 and CDR2: LNHDA, SQIVND (reference sequence). V lost 4 bases and J lost 10, with 19 bases in between. In DNA form, the CDR3 reads TGTGCCAGTAGTAGGCGAAACGCGCAGGGGAACCAGTACTTC. Residues: CASSRRNAQGNQYF. Together with reference TRBV19 and TRBJ2-5, the CDR3 gives the full variable domain: DGGITQSPKYLFRKEGQNVTLSCEQNLNHDAMYWYRQDPGQGLRLIYYSQIVNDFQKGDIAEGYSVSREKKESFPLTVTSAQKNPTAFYLCASSRRNAQGNQYFGPGTRLLVL.

This chain joins TRBV3-1 (or the pseudogene TRBV3-2) and TRBJ2-5; TRBD2 agrees at 7 bases. J gave up 2 bases and V 0 bases, and 9 bases lay outside the gene matches. The CDR3 is 17 residues long. In germline, CDR1 is LGHDT, CDR2 YNNKEL (reference sequence). The CDR3 loop reads CASSQDLFAGDQETQYF. The CDR3 DNA sequence: TGTGCCAGCAGCCAAGATTTGTTTGCGGGAGATCAAGAGACCCAGTACTTC.

The V call is TRBV5-1, the J call TRBJ1-2; 7 bases map to TRBD1. CDR1 is SGHRS and CDR2 is YFSETQ in the germline V gene. V shed 0 bases, J shed 7 bases, and the junction held 6 bases outside the gene matches. CDR3 length: 14 residues. The CDR3 bases are TGCGCCAGCAGCTTGGTTGGGACAGACGGTGGCTACACCTTC. Amino acid sequence: CASSLVGTDGGYTF.

This clone has a handful of counts. The gene calls are TRBV27 and TRBJ2-1, with TRBD2 identical over 8 bases. The J segment lost 3 bases and the V segment lost 2 bases, leaving 6 bases of the junction unmatched. Germline lookup yields CDR1 MNHEY and CDR2 SMNVEV (reference sequence). This CDR3 comprises 16 residues. The CDR3 coding sequence is TGTGCCAGCAGTTTAAAAGCGGGAGCCCTCTACAATGAGCAGTTCTTC. Amino acid sequence: CASSLKAGALYNEQFF.

The gene calls are TRBV18 and TRBJ1-6; perhaps TRBD1 as D (5 bases). Per germline, CDR1 KGHSH and CDR2 LQKENI. This CDR3 comprises 18 residues. V gave up 3 bases and J gave up 0 bases, with 15 bases separating them. The CDR3 protein is CASSPLGAQSSYNSPLHF. CDR3 DNA sequence: TGTGCCAGCTCACCCCTTGGGGCTCAGAGCTCCTATAATTCACCCCTCCACTTT.

V gene TRBV28 combines with J gene TRBJ1-1; D gene unclear. Germline V gives CDR1 MDHEN, CDR2 SYDVKM. This CDR3 contains 15 residues. Trimming removed 5 bases at V and 1 base at J, with 14 bases between. CDR3 region: CASSVYGLTNTEAFF. The CDR3 DNA reads TGTGCCAGCAGTGTTTACGGACTGACGAACACTGAAGCTTTCTTT.

A remark on this clone: One base away lies a much larger clone, so this may be a sequencing read error. V usage is TRBV12-3 or TRBV12-4 and J usage is TRBJ2-7, with 7 bases aligning to TRBD2. This CDR3 contains 13 residues. Losses at the gene ends were 3 bases for V and 2 bases for J; bases not matched to a gene: 1. CDR3 sequence: CASSLGGTYEQYF. CDR3 in DNA: TGTGCCAGCAGTTTGGGGGGGACCTACGAGCAGTACTTC.

Points on this clone: In the same sample, other DNA sequences code for this CDR3. In DNA, the CDR3 is TGTGCCAGCAGCTCCGGGACAGGGGTCTATGGCTACACCTTC. This gives the protein CASSSGTGVYGYTF. This rearrangement joins TRBV28 to TRBJ1-2; 10 nucleotides line up with TRBD1. V gave up 6 bases and J gave up 4 bases; unmatched junction bases: 5. CDR1 is MDHEN, CDR2 SYDVKM, per germline. The CDR3 consists of 14 residues.